Described below is a single TCR beta chain sequence and its context. No antigen is known for it. The germline gives CDR1 SGHRS, CDR2 YFSETQ. The CDR3 is 14 residues long. DNA was not recorded. This entry comes from a study of synovial regulatory T cells in juvenile arthritis. About the research overall: More than 5 patients were on methotrexate and a few were untreated. Overall study results and limits: Compared with other blood Treg cells, inflammation-associated Treg cells had reduced TCR diversity. Synovial Tregs shared more CDR3 sequences with iaTregs than other blood Tregs.

The protocol was immunoSEQ multiplex PCR, while the TCRdb copy is restricted to in-frame clones and leaves out a portion. Its clone listing holds 8,000 to 10,000 clones. Patients had median age 11.6 years, range roughly 2.3-22.9. The sample comprised Treg cells from blood. This sample's subset: remaining (HLA-DR-negative) circulating blood Treg cells. This chain connects TRBV5-1 to TRBJ2-5; TCRdb names TRBD1, which stays unverified in the absence of DNA. The source is a donor aged 2-30 years with juvenile idiopathic arthritis. The CDR3 loop is CASSVTGGVETQYF.